The TCR beta chain described here comes from a study of OX40 agonist ivuxolimab in advanced cancers. This table comes from immunoSEQ multiplex PCR, and its TCRdb copy is limited to in-frame clones, with some not included. Here the sample spans 75,000 to 95,000 clones, around 90% being singletons. V shed 5 bases and J shed 4 bases, with 14 bases lying between them. The CDR3 consists of 14 residues. Germline V gives CDR1 MGHRA, CDR2 YSYEKL. On this clone: Its antigen is not identified.

Whole-study results and caveats: Both CD4+ and CD8+ T cell populations in blood had undergone clonal expansion by week 6 at 0.1 to 3.0 mg/kg. The authors did not determine the antigen specificity of the expanded peripheral T cells. Expanded clones were, on average, more numerous in CD8+ T cells than in CD4+.

No patient had autoimmune disease or received systemic immunosuppression. Sequenced here: CD4+ or CD8+ T cells sorted from blood, sampled in a trial of the OX40 agonist ivuxolimab. The gene calls are TRBV4-1 and TRBJ1-2; maybe TRBD1 (5 bases). This receptor was identified in an adult with an advanced solid tumor such as melanoma, head and neck, liver or kidney cancer. This CDR3 reads CASSEPGRGYGYTF. CDR3 sequence (DNA): TGCGCCAGCAGCGAACCGGGACGTGGCTATGGCTACACCTTC.